The clone carrying this T cell receptor beta chain was observed a single time. Other DNA variants within this sample encode the same CDR3. Using immunoSEQ multiplex PCR, the repertoire was profiled, and TCRdb retains in-frame clones only, with some absent. The sample lists approximately 140,000 clones, approximately 84% occurring once. These data originate in a study of blood T cell repertoires in COVID-19. Study summary: PBMCs, B-cell-depleted T cells, or T cells were the source of the cDNA or gDNA that made up the material.

Germline V gene data show CDR1 as SGHVS and CDR2 as FNYEAQ. The trim removed 4 bases at V and 1 base at J, leaving 3 bases unmatched. CDR3 size: 16 residues. V gene TRBV7-6 combines with J gene TRBJ2-2, with 10 bases identical to TRBD1. This receptor was taken from a human donor in a cohort sampled during active COVID-19. The sequenced sample was peripheral blood. The CDR3 spells CASSSRDRGNTGELFF. CDR3 nucleotide sequence: TGTGCCAGCAGCTCCCGGGACAGGGGGAACACCGGGGAGCTGTTTTTT.